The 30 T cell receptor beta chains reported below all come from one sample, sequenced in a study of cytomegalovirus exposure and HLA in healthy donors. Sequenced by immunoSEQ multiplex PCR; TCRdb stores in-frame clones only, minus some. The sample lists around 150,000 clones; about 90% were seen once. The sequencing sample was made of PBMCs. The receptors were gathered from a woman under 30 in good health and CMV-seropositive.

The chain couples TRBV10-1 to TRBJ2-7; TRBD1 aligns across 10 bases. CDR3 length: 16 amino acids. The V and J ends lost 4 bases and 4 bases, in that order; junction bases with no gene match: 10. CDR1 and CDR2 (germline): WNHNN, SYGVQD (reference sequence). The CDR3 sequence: CASSASPGTGDYEQYF. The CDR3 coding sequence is TGCGCCAGCAGTGCATCCCCCGGGACAGGGGATTACGAGCAGTACTTC.

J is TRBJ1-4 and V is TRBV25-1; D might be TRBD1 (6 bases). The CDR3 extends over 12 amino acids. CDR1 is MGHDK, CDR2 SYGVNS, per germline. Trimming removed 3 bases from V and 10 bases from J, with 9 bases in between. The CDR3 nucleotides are TGTGCCAGCAGTGAGGGACATGCAAAACTGTTTTTT. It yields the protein CASSEGHAKLFF.

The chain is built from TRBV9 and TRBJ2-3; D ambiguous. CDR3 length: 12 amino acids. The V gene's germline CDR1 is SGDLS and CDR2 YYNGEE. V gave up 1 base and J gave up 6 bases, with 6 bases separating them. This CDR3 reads CASSVPRDTQYF. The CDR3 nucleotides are TGTGCCAGCAGCGTACCACGGGATACGCAGTATTTT.

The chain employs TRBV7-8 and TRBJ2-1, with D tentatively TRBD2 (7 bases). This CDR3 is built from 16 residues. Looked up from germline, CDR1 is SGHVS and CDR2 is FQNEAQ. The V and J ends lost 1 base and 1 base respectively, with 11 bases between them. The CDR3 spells CASSLVGGLSYNEQFF. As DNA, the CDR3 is TGTGCCAGCAGCTTAGTCGGGGGGCTATCCTACAATGAGCAGTTCTTC.

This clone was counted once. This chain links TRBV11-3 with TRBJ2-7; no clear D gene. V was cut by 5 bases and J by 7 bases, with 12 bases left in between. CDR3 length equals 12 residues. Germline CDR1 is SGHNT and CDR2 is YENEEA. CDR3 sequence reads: CASSHYDGEQYF. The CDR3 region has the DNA TGTGCCAGCAGCCACTACGATGGGGAGCAGTACTTC.

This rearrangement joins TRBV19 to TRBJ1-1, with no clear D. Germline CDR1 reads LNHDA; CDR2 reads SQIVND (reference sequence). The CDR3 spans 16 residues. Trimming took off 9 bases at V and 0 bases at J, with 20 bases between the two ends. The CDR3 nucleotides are TGTGCCAGCCTGCCGGGGTTGAGGGTCATGAACACTGAAGCTTTCTTT. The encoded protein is CASLPGLRVMNTEAFF.

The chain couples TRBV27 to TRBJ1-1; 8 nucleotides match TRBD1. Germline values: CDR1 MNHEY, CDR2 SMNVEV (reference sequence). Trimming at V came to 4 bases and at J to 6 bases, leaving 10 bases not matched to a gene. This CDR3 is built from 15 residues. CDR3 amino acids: CASSWQGAQLPEAFF. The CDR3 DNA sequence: TGTGCCAGCAGTTGGCAGGGGGCGCAACTACCTGAAGCTTTCTTT.

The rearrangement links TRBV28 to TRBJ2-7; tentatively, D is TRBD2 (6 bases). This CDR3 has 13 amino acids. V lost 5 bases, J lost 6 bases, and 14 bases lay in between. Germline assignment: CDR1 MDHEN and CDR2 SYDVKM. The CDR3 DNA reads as TGTGCCAGCAGTGGGGGACTCCCTCGCGAGCAGTACTTC. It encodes CASSGGLPREQYF.

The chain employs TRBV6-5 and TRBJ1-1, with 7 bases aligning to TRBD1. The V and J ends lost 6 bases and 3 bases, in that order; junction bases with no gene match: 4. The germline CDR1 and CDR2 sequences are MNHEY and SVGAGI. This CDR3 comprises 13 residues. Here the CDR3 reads CASRKQGHTEAFF. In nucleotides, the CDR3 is TGTGCCAGCAGGAAACAGGGGCACACTGAAGCTTTCTTT.

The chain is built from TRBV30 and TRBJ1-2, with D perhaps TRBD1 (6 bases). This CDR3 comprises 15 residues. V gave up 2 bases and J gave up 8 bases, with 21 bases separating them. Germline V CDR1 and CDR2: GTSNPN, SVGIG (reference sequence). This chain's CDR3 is CAWSLSRTVTEGYTF. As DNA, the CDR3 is TGTGCCTGGAGTCTTTCACGGACAGTCACGGAGGGCTACACCTTC.

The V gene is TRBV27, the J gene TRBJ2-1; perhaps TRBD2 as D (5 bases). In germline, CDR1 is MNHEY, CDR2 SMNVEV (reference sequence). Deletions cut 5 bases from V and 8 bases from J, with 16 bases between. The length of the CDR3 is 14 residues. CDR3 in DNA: TGTGCCAGCAGTCTACTAGGTCCCAATTATGAGCAGTTCTTC. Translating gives CASSLLGPNYEQFF.

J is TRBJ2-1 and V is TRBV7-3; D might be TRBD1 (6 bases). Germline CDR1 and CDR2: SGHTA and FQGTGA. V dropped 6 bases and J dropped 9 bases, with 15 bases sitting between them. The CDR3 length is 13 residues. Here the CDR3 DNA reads TGTGCCAGCAGGGAGCTAGGACAGCGTGAGCAGTTCTTC. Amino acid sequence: CASRELGQREQFF.

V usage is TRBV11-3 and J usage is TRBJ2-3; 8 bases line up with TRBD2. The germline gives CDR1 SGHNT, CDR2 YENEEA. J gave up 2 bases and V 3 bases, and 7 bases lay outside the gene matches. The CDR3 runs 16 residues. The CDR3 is CASSFSIAGHTDTQYF. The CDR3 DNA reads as TGTGCCAGCAGCTTTTCCATAGCGGGGCACACAGATACGCAGTATTTT.

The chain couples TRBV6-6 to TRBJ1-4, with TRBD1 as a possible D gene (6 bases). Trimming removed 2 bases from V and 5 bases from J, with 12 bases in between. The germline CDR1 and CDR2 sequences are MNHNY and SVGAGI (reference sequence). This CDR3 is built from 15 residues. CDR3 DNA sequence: TGTGCCAGCAGTTACCCGACAGGAGCGAATGAAAAACTGTTTTTT. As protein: CASSYPTGANEKLFF.

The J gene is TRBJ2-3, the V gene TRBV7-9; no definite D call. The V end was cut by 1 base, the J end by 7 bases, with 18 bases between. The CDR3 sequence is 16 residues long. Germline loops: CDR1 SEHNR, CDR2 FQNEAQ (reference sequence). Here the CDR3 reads CASSLEGTFLVYTQYF. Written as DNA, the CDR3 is TGTGCCAGCAGCTTAGAAGGCACGTTCCTAGTCTATACGCAGTATTTT. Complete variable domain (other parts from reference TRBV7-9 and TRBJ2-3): DTGVSQNPRHKITKRGQNVTFRCDPISEHNRLYWYRQTLGQGPEFLTYFQNEAQLEKSRLLSDRFSAERPKGSFSTLEIQRTEQGDSAMYLCASSLEGTFLVYTQYFGPGTRLTVL.

In nucleotides, the CDR3 is TGTGCCAGCAGCGAAACTGCGCATAATGAAAAACTGTTTTTT. It is translated as CASSETAHNEKLFF. The chain employs TRBV9 and TRBJ1-4; the D is unclear. From germline, CDR1 is SGDLS and CDR2 YYNGEE. V lost 3 bases, J lost 4 bases, and 10 bases lay in between. The CDR3 length is 14 residues.

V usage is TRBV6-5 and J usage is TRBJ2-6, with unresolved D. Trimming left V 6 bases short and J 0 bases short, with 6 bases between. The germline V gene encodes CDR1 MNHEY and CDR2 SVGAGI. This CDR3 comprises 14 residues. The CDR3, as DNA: TGTGCCAGCAGGATCAGCTCTGGGGCCAACGTCCTGACTTTC. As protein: CASRISSGANVLTF.

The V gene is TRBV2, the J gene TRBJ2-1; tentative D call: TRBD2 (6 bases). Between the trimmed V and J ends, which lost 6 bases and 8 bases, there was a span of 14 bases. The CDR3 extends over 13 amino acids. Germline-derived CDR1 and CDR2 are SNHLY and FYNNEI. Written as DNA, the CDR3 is TGTGCCAGCAGGCGGGGACCATGGGATGAGCAGTTCTTC. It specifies CASRRGPWDEQFF. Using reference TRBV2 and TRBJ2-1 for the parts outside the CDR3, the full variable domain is EPEVTQTPSHQVTQMGQEVILRCVPISNHLYFYWYRQILGQKVEFLVSFYNNEISEKSEIFDDQFSVERPDGSNFTLKIRSTKLEDSAMYFCASRRGPWDEQFFGPGTRLTVL.

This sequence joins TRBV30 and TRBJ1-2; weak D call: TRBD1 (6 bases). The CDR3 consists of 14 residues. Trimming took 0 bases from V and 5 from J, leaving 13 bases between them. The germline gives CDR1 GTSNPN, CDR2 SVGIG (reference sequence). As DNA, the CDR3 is TGTGCCTGGAGTGTACAGGCAGGGGCATATGGCTACACCTTC. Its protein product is CAWSVQAGAYGYTF.

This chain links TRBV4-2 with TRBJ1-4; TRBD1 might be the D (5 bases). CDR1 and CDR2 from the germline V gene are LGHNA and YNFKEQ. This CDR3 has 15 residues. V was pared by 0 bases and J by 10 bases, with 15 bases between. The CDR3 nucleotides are TGTGCCAGCAGCCAAGATGGGGCCCCTTCGAGAAAACTGTTTTTT. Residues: CASSQDGAPSRKLFF.

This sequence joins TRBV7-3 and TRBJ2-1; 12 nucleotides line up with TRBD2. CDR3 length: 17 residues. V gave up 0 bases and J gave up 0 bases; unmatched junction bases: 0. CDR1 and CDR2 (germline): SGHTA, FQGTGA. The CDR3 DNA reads TGTGCCAGCAGCTTAACGGGACTAGCGGGCTCCTACAATGAGCAGTTCTTC. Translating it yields CASSLTGLAGSYNEQFF.

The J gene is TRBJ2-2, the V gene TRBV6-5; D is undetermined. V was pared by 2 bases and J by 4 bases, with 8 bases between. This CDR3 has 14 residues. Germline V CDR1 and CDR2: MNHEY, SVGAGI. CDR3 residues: CASSYRRFTGELFF. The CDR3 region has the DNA TGTGCCAGCAGTTACAGGAGATTCACCGGGGAGCTGTTTTTT.

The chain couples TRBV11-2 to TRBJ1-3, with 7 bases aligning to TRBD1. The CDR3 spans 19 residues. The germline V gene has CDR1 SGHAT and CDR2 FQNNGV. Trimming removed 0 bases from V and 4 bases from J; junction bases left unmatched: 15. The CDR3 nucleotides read TGTGCCAGCAGCTTAGATAGGGGACCGGGACAGAAGCCAGGAAACACCATATATTTT. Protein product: CASSLDRGPGQKPGNTIYF.

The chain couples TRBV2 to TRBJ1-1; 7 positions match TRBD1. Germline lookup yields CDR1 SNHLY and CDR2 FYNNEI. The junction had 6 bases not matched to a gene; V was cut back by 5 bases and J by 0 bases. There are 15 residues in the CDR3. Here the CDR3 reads CASSQTGPLNTEAFF. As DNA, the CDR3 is TGTGCCAGCAGTCAGACAGGGCCTTTGAACACTGAAGCTTTCTTT. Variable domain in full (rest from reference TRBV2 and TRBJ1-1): EPEVTQTPSHQVTQMGQEVILRCVPISNHLYFYWYRQILGQKVEFLVSFYNNEISEKSEIFDDQFSVERPDGSNFTLKIRSTKLEDSAMYFCASSQTGPLNTEAFFGQGTRLTVV.

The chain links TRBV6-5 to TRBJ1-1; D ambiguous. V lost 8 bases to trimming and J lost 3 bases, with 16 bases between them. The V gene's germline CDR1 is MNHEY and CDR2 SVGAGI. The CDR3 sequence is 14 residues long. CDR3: CASRRGGRDTEAFF. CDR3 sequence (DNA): TGTGCCAGCCGTCGTGGAGGGCGGGACACTGAAGCTTTCTTT.

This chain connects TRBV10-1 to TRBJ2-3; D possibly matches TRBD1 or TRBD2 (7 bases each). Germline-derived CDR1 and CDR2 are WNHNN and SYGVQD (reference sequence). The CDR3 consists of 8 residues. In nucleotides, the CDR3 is TGCGGCTGCAGGGGGGGATATTTT. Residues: CGCRGGYF.

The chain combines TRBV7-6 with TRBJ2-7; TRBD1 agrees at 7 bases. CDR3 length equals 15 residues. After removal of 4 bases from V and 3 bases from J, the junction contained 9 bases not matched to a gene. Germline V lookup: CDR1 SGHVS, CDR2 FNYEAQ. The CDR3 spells CASSSGQSSRYEQYF. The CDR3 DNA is TGTGCCAGCAGCTCGGGACAGTCCTCCCGCTACGAGCAGTACTTC.

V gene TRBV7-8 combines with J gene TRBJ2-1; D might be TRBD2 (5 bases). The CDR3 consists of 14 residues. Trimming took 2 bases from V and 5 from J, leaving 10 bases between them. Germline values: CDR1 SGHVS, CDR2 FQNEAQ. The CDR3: CASSLRVRDNEQFF. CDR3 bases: TGTGCCAGCAGCTTAAGGGTGCGGGACAATGAGCAGTTCTTC.

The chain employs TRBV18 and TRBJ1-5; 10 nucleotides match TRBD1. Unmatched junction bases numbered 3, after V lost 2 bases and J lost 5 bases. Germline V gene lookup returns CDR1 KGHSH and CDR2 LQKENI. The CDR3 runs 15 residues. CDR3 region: CASSPGTGADQPQHF. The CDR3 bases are TGTGCCAGCTCACCAGGGACAGGGGCAGATCAGCCCCAGCATTTT.

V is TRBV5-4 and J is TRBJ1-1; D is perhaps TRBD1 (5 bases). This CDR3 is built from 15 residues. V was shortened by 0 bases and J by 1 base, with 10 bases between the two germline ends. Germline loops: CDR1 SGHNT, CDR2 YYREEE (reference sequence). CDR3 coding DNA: TGTGCCAGCAGCTTGGAGGGGATCGGGAACACTGAAGCTTTCTTT. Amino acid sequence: CASSLEGIGNTEAFF.